The clone carrying this T cell receptor beta chain was counted ten times or more. Its antigen is undetermined. This record belongs to a study of CD8+CD57+ T cells in acquired aplastic anemia. Overall study context: An average of 3.2 ug of DNA was obtained from sorted CD4+ and CD8+ cells. Study-level points and caveats: Patients and controls shared 25 to 30 CD8+ CDR3 sequences, which appeared highly expressed in patients and within their immunodominant clones. CD8+ Simpson's diversity did not differ significantly between patients and controls.

Flow cytometry had shown expanded CD8+CD57+ cells in the patients chosen for sequencing. The germline V gene encodes CDR1 LGHNT and CDR2 FRNRAP. Unmatched junction bases numbered 6, after V lost 7 bases and J lost 3 bases. The CDR3 consists of 14 residues. Genomic DNA served as template for TCR beta VDJ and CDR3 profiling. TCRdb itself ran the reads through MiXCR, one entry per CDR3 protein. The table records around 150,000 distinct CDR3 sequences, 40% to 50% of them present only once. The rearrangement joins TRBV12-5 to TRBJ2-7; TRBD2 matches 10 bases. Material for sequencing was sorted CD4+, CD8+, or CD8+CD57+ T cells (not recorded which) from PBMCs. The source of this sequence is a human donor with aplastic anemia. CDR3 bases: TGTGCTAGTGTCTTTAGCGGGAGGAACTACGAGCAGTACTTC. This translates into CASVFSGRNYEQYF.